This T cell receptor (beta chain) came from a study of shared clonotypes between healthy human individuals. Cells designated naive CD8 were CD45RO-negative and were positively selected for CCR7, with terminally differentiated effector memory CD45RA+ cells excluded. With 2 bases removed from V and 9 bases from J, the gap between germline ends came to 11 bases. The V gene's germline CDR1 is MGHRA and CDR2 YSYEKL. The CDR3 is 13 residues long. This clone was seen once. Replicate PCRs run on sorted subsets employed roughly 190 ng DNA, some 33,000 T cell genomes. Original processing methods: Junction-only sequences produced by ImmunoSEQ had no quality scores, so filtering differed. Clones were sequenced by immunoSEQ multiplex PCR, and TCRdb holds only the in-frame ones, with some missing. That table supplies the V and J calls and clone size; D and trimming were determined from the DNA. The repertoire includes under 2,000,000 clones, around 96% of them detected once, and 1% to 1.5% sits in the top ten.

Sequencing input: naive CD8+ T cells sorted from blood. The rearrangement joins TRBV4-1 to TRBJ2-1; D possibly corresponds to TRBD1 (5 bases). The sequence was obtained from a man between 18 and 29 years old in good health. The CDR3 protein is CASSQSGFSEQFF. The CDR3 nucleotides are TGCGCCAGCAGCCAATCAGGGTTCTCTGAGCAGTTCTTC.